The next 29 T cell receptor beta chains were all read from a single sample in a study of PD-1 blockade in classical Hodgkin lymphoma. Some clones are missing from TCRdb's copy, which holds only in-frame ones; the method was immunoSEQ multiplex PCR. The table lists around 23,000 clones, around 84% of them singletons, with around 1.7% in the top ten. All patients relapsed after autologous stem cell transplantation, and brentuximab vedotin exposure varied. Purification of CD4+ T cells from thawed PBMCs was achieved by magnetic negative selection. Here the sequenced sample was CD4+ T cells from blood, taken at baseline. These receptors were collected from a human donor with classical Hodgkin lymphoma.

This clone has a handful of counts. The chain links TRBV6-5 to TRBJ1-6; 9 nucleotides match TRBD1. The CDR3 spans 15 residues. Trimming took 6 bases from V and 10 from J; bases not matched to a gene: 10. The germline gives CDR1 MNHEY, CDR2 SVGAGI. CDR3: CASSPGTGLFSPLHF. For the CDR3, the DNA is TGTGCCAGCAGCCCCGGGACAGGGTTATTCTCACCCCTCCACTTT.

The chain recombines TRBV4-3 with TRBJ1-2, with no clear D. The CDR3 sequence is 16 residues long. Trimming removed 0 bases at V and 2 bases at J, with 13 bases between. CDR1 and CDR2 from the germline V gene are LGHNA and YSLEER. The CDR3 spells CASSQEFAGRNYGYTF. Written as DNA, the CDR3 is TGCGCCAGCAGCCAAGAATTTGCCGGCAGGAACTATGGCTACACCTTC.

The chain has TRBV21-1 and TRBJ1-2; whether TRBD1, the table's D call, matches the DNA was not checked. TRBV21-1 is flagged as a pseudogene. The CDR3 has 13 amino acids. The CDR3 DNA reads TGTGCCAGCAGCACACGACAGAGCTATGGCTACACCTTC. It yields the protein CASSTRQSYGYTF.

The genes are TRBV10-3 and TRBJ1-1; D may be TRBD1 (6 bases). The V gene's germline CDR1 is ENHRY and CDR2 SYGVKD. V was pared by 4 bases and J by 6 bases, with 12 bases between. The CDR3 contains 13 residues. CDR3 bases: TGTGCCATCAGTGCACAGGGATCCTCTGAAGCTTTCTTT. This gives the protein CAISAQGSSEAFF.

The chain combines TRBV28 with TRBJ1-2; 9 bases are a match to TRBD1. This CDR3 comprises 14 residues. CDR1 is MDHEN, CDR2 SYDVKM, per germline. With V trimmed by 5 bases and J by 8 bases, 9 bases remained unmatched. CDR3 in DNA: TGTGCCAGCAGTATCTCCGGGACAGGGAGCGGCTACACCTTC. Protein sequence: CASSISGTGSGYTF.

The V gene is TRBV6-5, the J gene TRBJ2-3, with 8 bases identical to TRBD1. Germline CDR1 is MNHEY and CDR2 is SVGAGI. CDR3 length: 15 residues. J lost 3 bases, V lost 3 bases, and 5 bases had no gene match. The CDR3 loop reads CASSYQGARTDTQYF. CDR3 nucleotide sequence: TGTGCCAGCAGTTATCAGGGGGCCCGAACAGATACGCAGTATTTT.

The rearrangement joins TRBV29-1 to TRBJ2-3; no firm D call. There are 14 residues in the CDR3. V lost 0 bases and J 4 bases, leaving 11 bases between the germline ends. The germline gives CDR1 SQVTM, CDR2 ANQGSEA. The CDR3 DNA is TGCAGCGTTGAAGAGCTAGATTTATCAGATACGCAGTATTTT. It yields the protein CSVEELDLSDTQYF.

The chain has TRBV30 and TRBJ1-6; D uncertain. The CDR3 runs to 16 residues. Germline CDR1 reads GTSNPN; CDR2 reads SVGIG (reference sequence). The V and J ends lost 0 bases and 0 bases respectively, with 9 bases between them. This CDR3 is CAWSVGQSSYNSPLHF. The CDR3 region has the DNA TGTGCCTGGAGTGTTGGGCAGAGCTCCTATAATTCACCCCTCCACTTT.

This clone is large by share. V usage is TRBV4-2 and J usage is TRBJ2-1, with 7 bases matching TRBD2. Germline CDR1 and CDR2: LGHNA and YNFKEQ. The CDR3 is 15 amino acids. V was pared by 0 bases and J by 7 bases, with 6 bases of the junction left unmatched. The CDR3 DNA follows: TGTGCCAGCAGCCAAGATATTAGCGGGCCAAATGAGCAGTTCTTC. This encodes CASSQDISGPNEQFF.

The rearrangement links TRBV29-1 to TRBJ2-1; TRBD2 agrees at 11 bases. CDR1 is SQVTM, CDR2 ANQGSEA, per germline. The CDR3 is made up of 14 amino acids. The CDR3 DNA follows: TGCAGTAATCTACTAGCGGGGGACGACAATGAGCAGTTCTTC. Encoded protein: CSNLLAGDDNEQFF.

V usage is TRBV7-5 and J usage is TRBJ1-4; the D call TRBD1 from the table was never checked on the DNA. TRBV7-5 is a listed pseudogene. The CDR3 runs 14 residues. CDR3 in DNA: TGTGCCAGCAGCGTCAGGGGGTCTAATGAAAAACTGTTTTTT. It is translated as CASSVRGSNEKLFF.

The V and J genes are TRBV4-3 and TRBJ1-4; no reliable D call. V was pared by 3 bases and J by 4 bases, with 12 bases between. Germline lookup yields CDR1 LGHNA and CDR2 YSLEER. The CDR3 has 15 amino acids. CDR3 coding DNA: TGCGCCAGCAGCCAGTACCGGGCCCATAATGAAAAACTGTTTTTT. Translation: CASSQYRAHNEKLFF.

The chain combines TRBV7-7 with TRBJ2-5, with D perhaps TRBD1 (6 bases). V dropped 6 bases and J dropped 5 bases, with 22 bases sitting between them. CDR1 SSHAT and CDR2 FNYEAQ come from the germline V gene (reference sequence). The CDR3 extends over 16 amino acids. CDR3 DNA sequence: TGTGCCAGCAGTCGCACAACACAGGGTTTTGGCGAGACCCAGTACTTC. It encodes CASSRTTQGFGETQYF.

The chain has TRBV9 and TRBJ2-6; a weak D match, TRBD1 (5 bases). The V end was cut by 4 bases, the J end by 2 bases, with 13 bases between. Per germline, CDR1 SGDLS and CDR2 YYNGEE. The CDR3 runs to 16 residues. The CDR3 sequence is CASSFVRVPGANVLTF. Here the CDR3 DNA reads TGTGCCAGCAGCTTCGTCAGGGTTCCTGGGGCCAACGTCCTGACTTTC. Full variable domain (missing parts from reference TRBV9 and TRBJ2-6): DSGVTQTPKHLITATGQRVTLRCSPRSGDLSVYWYQQSLDQGLQFLIQYYNGEERAKGNILERFSAQQFPDLHSELNLSSLELGDSALYFCASSFVRVPGANVLTFGAGSRLTVL.

The chain joins TRBV19 to TRBJ2-6; 7 nucleotides align to TRBD1. V lost 4 bases to trimming and J lost 4 bases; unmatched junction nucleotides: 7. Germline V CDR1 and CDR2: LNHDA, SQIVND (reference sequence). This CDR3 contains 16 residues. The CDR3 region is CASSTYRGSGANVLTF. Written as DNA, the CDR3 is TGTGCCAGTAGTACGTACAGGGGCTCGGGGGCCAACGTCCTGACTTTC.

J is TRBJ1-2 and V is TRBV30, with D possibly matching TRBD1 (5 bases). CDR3 length: 15 residues. CDR1 and CDR2 from the germline V gene are GTSNPN and SVGIG (reference sequence). V was pared by 2 bases and J by 4 bases, with 17 bases between. CDR3 residues: CAWSPLQTVRYGYTF. The CDR3 DNA reads TGTGCCTGGAGTCCCTTACAGACAGTCCGCTATGGCTACACCTTC.

The chain has TRBV25-1 and TRBJ2-1, with 10 bases identical to TRBD2. Trimming removed 7 bases from V and 8 bases from J; junction bases left unmatched: 8. The V gene's germline CDR1 is MGHDK and CDR2 SYGVNS. This CDR3 has 14 residues. The DNA for the CDR3 is TGTGCCAGCAAACAAGCGGGGGGGGGCGATGAGCAGTTCTTC. It specifies CASKQAGGGDEQFF.

The chain uses TRBV11-3 and TRBJ2-1; unclear D gene. Trimming took off 2 bases at V and 7 bases at J, with 12 bases between the two ends. CDR3 length: 14 residues. The germline gives CDR1 SGHNT, CDR2 YENEEA. This chain's CDR3 is CASSLTYSPNEQFF. CDR3 bases: TGTGCCAGCAGCTTAACGTATTCCCCGAATGAGCAGTTCTTC.

The chain links TRBV4-2 to TRBJ1-1; D is undetermined. The CDR3 loop spans 11 amino acids. Germline values: CDR1 LGHNA, CDR2 YNFKEQ. Trimming took 3 bases from V and 11 from J, leaving 10 bases between them. The CDR3 loop reads CASSHHAGAFF. The CDR3 DNA reads TGTGCCAGCAGCCACCACGCGGGGGCTTTCTTT.

V gene TRBV25-1 combines with J gene TRBJ2-5; D unclear. This CDR3 region has 15 residues. Per germline, CDR1 MGHDK and CDR2 SYGVNS. V lost 1 base and J 1 base, leaving 10 bases between the germline ends. As DNA, the CDR3 is TGTGCCAGCAGTGAATGGTTCAGCCGCCAAGAGACCCAGTACTTC. Amino acids: CASSEWFSRQETQYF.

This clone has a single count. The chain uses TRBV30 and TRBJ1-2; no clear D. The CDR3 spans 12 residues. From germline, CDR1 is GTSNPN and CDR2 SVGIG (reference sequence). The V gene lost 0 bases and the J gene lost 6 bases, with 8 bases spanning the gap. Here the CDR3 reads CAWSVGGDGYTF. The CDR3, as DNA: TGTGCCTGGAGTGTAGGAGGAGATGGCTACACCTTC.

V gene TRBV18 combines with J gene TRBJ1-5; unclear D gene. Looked up from germline, CDR1 is KGHSH and CDR2 is LQKENI. This CDR3 contains 18 residues. V gave up 3 bases and J gave up 2 bases, with 20 bases separating them. The CDR3 DNA reads as TGTGCCAGCTCACCCACACCGTCGGGTTTGGTTGGCAATCAGCCCCAGCATTTT. Translation: CASSPTPSGLVGNQPQHF.

J is TRBJ1-5 and V is TRBV5-8; D possibly corresponds to TRBD1 (5 bases). Germline lookup yields CDR1 SGHTS and CDR2 YDEGEE. The CDR3 extends over 15 amino acids. Trimming shortened V by 1 base and J by 7 bases, and 15 bases separated the two germline ends. The CDR3 sequence is CASSLSGARAQPQHF. The CDR3, as DNA: TGTGCCAGCAGCTTGTCTGGGGCGAGGGCACAGCCCCAGCATTTT.

The chain employs TRBV6-5 and TRBJ1-2; TRBD1 is a possible D gene (5 bases). This CDR3 has 13 residues. Germline V gene data show CDR1 as MNHEY and CDR2 as SVGAGI. V dropped 6 bases and J dropped 0 bases, with 8 bases sitting between them. CDR3 DNA sequence: TGTGCCAGCAGGTCGACAGCTAACTATGGCTACACCTTC. Its protein is CASRSTANYGYTF.

The chain employs TRBV11-3 and TRBJ1-3; 8 bases map to TRBD1. The ends lost 6 bases at V and 4 bases at J; junction bases unmatched: 5. The CDR3 totals 14 residues. From germline, CDR1 is SGHNT and CDR2 YENEEA. The CDR3 spells CASRDRAAGNTIYF. In DNA, the CDR3 is TGTGCCAGCAGGGACAGGGCTGCGGGAAACACCATATATTTT.

The chain links TRBV7-8 to TRBJ1-5; no firm D call. The V end lost 6 bases, the J end lost 2 bases, and 8 bases lay between the germline ends. The CDR3 loop spans 13 amino acids. CDR1 and CDR2 from the germline V gene are SGHVS and FQNEAQ. The CDR3, as DNA: TGTGCCAGCAGTCAAGACGGCAATCAGCCCCAGCATTTT. It yields the protein CASSQDGNQPQHF.

This clone was observed a single time. The chain combines TRBV9 with TRBJ2-7; D gene uncertain. CDR3 length: 12 amino acids. V lost 0 bases and J lost 5, with 6 bases in between. The germline V gene has CDR1 SGDLS and CDR2 YYNGEE. The CDR3 loop reads CASSVGGDEQYF. DNA for the CDR3: TGTGCCAGCAGCGTAGGTGGGGACGAGCAGTACTTC.

This chain connects TRBV7-6 to TRBJ2-2; 8 bases line up with TRBD2. V lost 6 bases to trimming and J lost 2 bases; unmatched junction nucleotides: 8. CDR1 SGHVS and CDR2 FNYEAQ come from the germline V gene. The CDR3 runs to 16 residues. The CDR3: CASSERAGGNTGELFF. CDR3 DNA sequence: TGTGCCAGCAGTGAGAGGGCGGGGGGAAACACCGGGGAGCTGTTTTTT. Combining the CDR3 with reference TRBV7-6 and TRBJ2-2 gives the whole variable domain GAGVSQSPRYKVTKRGQDVALRCDPISGHVSLYWYRQALGQGPEFLTYFNYEAQQDKSGLPNDRFSAERPEGSISTLTIQRTEQRDSAMYRCASSERAGGNTGELFFGEGSRLTVL.

This clone was picked up one time. V is TRBV7-3 and J is TRBJ2-3; D is undetermined. In germline, CDR1 is SGHTA, CDR2 FQGTGA. The CDR3 loop spans 13 amino acids. The germline V and J ends were trimmed by 6 bases and 5 bases, with 12 bases remaining between them. The DNA of the CDR3 is TGTGCCAGCAGTCTTTTCGATTTAGATACGCAGTATTTT. This gives the protein CASSLFDLDTQYF.